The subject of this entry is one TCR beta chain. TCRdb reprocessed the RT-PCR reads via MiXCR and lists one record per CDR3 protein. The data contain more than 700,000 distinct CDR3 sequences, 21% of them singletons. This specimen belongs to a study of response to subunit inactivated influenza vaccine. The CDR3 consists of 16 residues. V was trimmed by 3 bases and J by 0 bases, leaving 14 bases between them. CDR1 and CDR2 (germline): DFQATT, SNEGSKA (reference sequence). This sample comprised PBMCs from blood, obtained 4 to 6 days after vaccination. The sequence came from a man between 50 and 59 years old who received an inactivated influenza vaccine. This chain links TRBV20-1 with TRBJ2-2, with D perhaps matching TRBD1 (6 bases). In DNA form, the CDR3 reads TGCAGTGCTAGGAAAGGGGGTAACGCGAACACCGGGGAGCTGTTTTTT. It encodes CSARKGGNANTGELFF.